Presented here are 26 T cell receptor beta chains from one specimen sequenced in a study of blood T cell repertoires in COVID-19. Here immunoSEQ multiplex PCR was the method, and the copy in TCRdb shows in-frame clones only, minus some. The table shows some 16,000 clones, with 80% to 90% occurring only once. Source material: peripheral blood. These receptors all stem from a man between 65 and 85 years old in a cohort sampled during active COVID-19.

The count of this clone is one. The genes are TRBV7-2 and TRBJ2-4, with 7 bases lining up with TRBD1. Per the germline V gene, CDR1 is SGHTA and CDR2 is FQGNSA. The CDR3 totals 17 residues. V lost 3 bases to trimming and J lost 0 bases; unmatched junction nucleotides: 8. CDR3 residues: CASSLGLQGIAKNIQYF. DNA for the CDR3: TGTGCCAGCAGCTTGGGGCTACAGGGGATAGCCAAAAACATTCAGTACTTC.

V is TRBV4-1 and J is TRBJ2-4, with no clear D. The CDR3 spans 14 residues. Germline CDR1 and CDR2: MGHRA and YSYEKL. Trimming removed 3 bases at V and 0 bases at J, with 6 bases between. The CDR3 loop is CASSQREAKNIQYF. CDR3 bases: TGCGCCAGCAGCCAGAGAGAAGCCAAAAACATTCAGTACTTC.

This clone was detected once. The chain uses TRBV7-3 and TRBJ2-3; 9 nucleotides match TRBD1. The CDR3 extends over 15 amino acids. Germline V gene sequence: CDR1 SGHTA, CDR2 FQGTGA. V lost 6 bases to trimming and J lost 3 bases; unmatched junction nucleotides: 7. In DNA, the CDR3 is TGTGCCAGCAGTCCCACAGGGGGCAATACAGATACGCAGTATTTT. It encodes CASSPTGGNTDTQYF. The full variable domain, in which reference TRBV7-3 and TRBJ2-3 provide the parts outside the CDR3, is GAGVSQTPSNKVTEKGKYVELRCDPISGHTALYWYRQSLGQGPEFLIYFQGTGAADDSGLPNDRFFAVRPEGSVSTLKIQRTERGDSAVYLCASSPTGGNTDTQYFGPGTRLTVL.

J is TRBJ2-7 and V is TRBV29-1, with 9 bases that match TRBD1. The junction had 3 bases not matched to a gene; V was cut back by 5 bases and J by 1 base. The germline gives CDR1 SQVTM, CDR2 ANQGSEA. There are 13 residues in the CDR3. CDR3 bases: TGCAGCGTTTCCGGGACAGGGTCCTACGAGCAGTACTTC. As protein: CSVSGTGSYEQYF.

This chain joins TRBV5-5 and TRBJ2-4; 8 positions match TRBD1. Germline values: CDR1 SGHKS, CDR2 YYEKEE (reference sequence). The CDR3 has 12 residues. Trimming took 4 bases from V and 8 from J; bases not matched to a gene: 2. The CDR3 bases are TGTGCCAGCAGCCAGGACAGGGACATTCAGTACTTC. Amino acid sequence: CASSQDRDIQYF.

This sequence joins TRBV10-1 and TRBJ2-1; D gene ambiguous. Per the germline V gene, CDR1 is WNHNN and CDR2 is SYGVQD (reference sequence). This CDR3 is 13 amino acids long. Deletions cut 3 bases from V and 4 bases from J, with 7 bases between. Written as DNA, the CDR3 is TGCGCCAGCAGTGAACCCGGTTACAATGAGCAGTTCTTC. Protein product: CASSEPGYNEQFF.

The V and J genes are TRBV5-1 and TRBJ2-7, with TRBD2 matching over 8 bases. The CDR3 totals 19 residues. After removal of 1 base from V and 2 bases from J, the junction contained 17 bases not matched to a gene. CDR1 is SGHRS, CDR2 YFSETQ, per germline. The CDR3 is CASSLLSSGSFKVPYEQYF. The CDR3 region has the DNA TGCGCCAGCAGCTTGCTGTCTAGCGGGTCTTTTAAAGTACCCTACGAGCAGTACTTC.

V usage is TRBV18 and J usage is TRBJ2-3; 8 bases line up with TRBD2. The CDR3 totals 15 residues. V shed 3 bases, J shed 1 base, and the junction held 3 bases outside the gene matches. Germline values: CDR1 KGHSH, CDR2 LQKENI. In nucleotides, the CDR3 is TGTGCCAGCTCACCGTATAGCGGGGGCACAGATACGCAGTATTTT. Translating it yields CASSPYSGGTDTQYF. The full variable domain, with the rest looked up from reference TRBV18 and TRBJ2-3, is NAGVMQNPRHLVRRRGQEARLRCSPMKGHSHVYWYRQLPEEGLKFMVYLQKENIIDESGMPKERFSAEFPKEGPSILRIQQVVRGDSAAYFCASSPYSGGTDTQYFGPGTRLTVL.

This rearrangement joins TRBV5-1 to TRBJ2-5, with D tentatively TRBD1 (6 bases). The CDR3 sequence is 17 residues long. V was trimmed by 0 bases and J by 5 bases, leaving 20 bases between them. Germline loops: CDR1 SGHRS, CDR2 YFSETQ. The DNA of the CDR3 is TGCGCCAGCAGCTTGGCTGGGGTTGAAAGGGGGACGGAGACCCAGTACTTC. It specifies CASSLAGVERGTETQYF.

The chain combines TRBV15 with TRBJ2-1, with 9 positions matching TRBD2. The CDR3 totals 15 residues. The junction had 8 bases not matched to a gene; V was cut back by 1 base and J by 10 bases. The germline CDR1 and CDR2 sequences are LNHNV and YYDKDF (reference sequence). CDR3 DNA sequence: TGTGCCACCAGCAGAGGCCTAGCGGGACTTGGAGAGCAGTTCTTC. Amino acids: CATSRGLAGLGEQFF.

The chain combines TRBV24-1 with TRBJ2-3, with D possibly TRBD2 on 7 matching bases. The CDR3 length is 17 residues. Germline-derived CDR1 and CDR2 are KGHDR and SFDVKD. With 6 bases removed from V and 2 bases from J, the gap between germline ends came to 20 bases. CDR3 sequence reads: CATSFGHSGGYTDTQYF. The CDR3 bases are TGTGCCACCAGTTTCGGACACTCGGGGGGCTACACAGATACGCAGTATTTT.

The V and J genes are TRBV7-9 and TRBJ2-6; D unresolved. The germline CDR1 and CDR2 sequences are SEHNR and FQNEAQ (reference sequence). CDR3 length: 18 amino acids. The V end was cut by 2 bases, the J end by 0 bases, with 14 bases between. The chain's CDR3 is CASSLSAWKHSGANVLTF. The CDR3 DNA sequence: TGTGCCAGCAGCTTAAGCGCGTGGAAACACTCTGGGGCCAACGTCCTGACTTTC.

This clone was counted once. The chain carries TRBV25-1 and TRBJ1-3, with D maybe TRBD1 (5 bases). This CDR3 has 13 residues. V lost 7 bases to trimming and J lost 5 bases, with 12 bases between them. Germline-derived CDR1 and CDR2 are MGHDK and SYGVNS. CDR3: CASMGGARNTIYF. DNA for the CDR3: TGTGCCAGCATGGGTGGGGCAAGAAACACCATATATTTT.

This clone has more than one count but fewer than ten. The CDR3 loop is CASSARGRGQFF. DNA of the CDR3: TGTGCCAGTAGTGCCAGGGGGCGCGGGCAGTTCTTC. V is TRBV19 and J is TRBJ2-1; 8 nucleotides line up with TRBD1. The CDR3 spans 12 residues. Germline CDR1 is LNHDA and CDR2 is SQIVND (reference sequence). With 5 bases clipped from V and 12 bases from J, the junction kept 6 bases outside the gene matches. The variable domain in full, with the rest retrieved from reference TRBV19 and TRBJ2-1, is DGGITQSPKYLFRKEGQNVTLSCEQNLNHDAMYWYRQDPGQGLRLIYYSQIVNDFQKGDIAEGYSVSREKKESFPLTVTSAQKNPTAFYLCASSARGRGQFFGPGTRLTVL.

The chain couples TRBV5-6 to TRBJ2-7, with 8 bases that match TRBD1. Trimming at V came to 3 bases and at J to 5 bases, leaving 10 bases not matched to a gene. This CDR3 has 15 amino acids. CDR1 is SGHDT, CDR2 YYEEEE, per germline. Here the CDR3 DNA reads TGTGCCAGCAGCTGGCGCACAGGGGGGAAAGACGAGCAGTACTTC. Its protein is CASSWRTGGKDEQYF.

This clone was seen just once. This chain links TRBV3-1 (or the pseudogene TRBV3-2) with TRBJ2-3; 9 bases map to TRBD1. CDR1 and CDR2 from the germline V gene are LGHDT and YNNKEL (reference sequence). This CDR3 region has 16 residues. The J segment lost 2 bases and the V segment lost 5 bases, leaving 8 bases of the junction unmatched. CDR3 in amino acids: CASSTFGQGNTDTQYF. CDR3 nucleotides: TGTGCCAGCAGCACTTTCGGACAGGGGAACACAGATACGCAGTATTTT.

The gene calls are TRBV18 and TRBJ2-2, with D maybe TRBD1 (6 bases). The CDR3 spans 15 residues. CDR1 is KGHSH and CDR2 is LQKENI in the germline V gene. Trimming pared 1 base from V and 1 base from J, leaving 7 bases between. The CDR3 here is CASSPQGENTGELFF. CDR3 nucleotide sequence: TGTGCCAGCTCACCACAGGGGGAGAACACCGGGGAGCTGTTTTTT.

The CDR3 loop reads CASRGGQSSYEQYF. The CDR3 DNA sequence: TGTGCCAGCAGGGGGGGGCAGAGCTCCTACGAGCAGTACTTC. The chain uses TRBV28 and TRBJ2-7, with D maybe TRBD2 (7 bases). The V gene's germline CDR1 is MDHEN and CDR2 SYDVKM. The CDR3 spans 14 residues. V was shortened by 6 bases and J by 0 bases, with 12 bases between the two germline ends.

The chain couples TRBV11-1 to TRBJ1-2; 8 nucleotides match TRBD1. The CDR3 loop spans 15 amino acids. Per germline, CDR1 SGHAT and CDR2 FQDESV (reference sequence). V dropped 5 bases and J dropped 3; count of bases not matched to a gene: 8. Written as DNA, the CDR3 is TGTGCCAGCAGCCTCAACCTGGACAGGGACTATGGCTACACCTTC. This encodes CASSLNLDRDYGYTF.

The chain couples TRBV2 to TRBJ1-4; 12 nucleotides align to TRBD1. The trim removed 6 bases at V and 2 bases at J, leaving 4 bases unmatched. The CDR3 has 16 amino acids. Germline V gene sequence: CDR1 SNHLY, CDR2 FYNNEI. The CDR3 nucleotides read TGTGCCAGCAGGGCAGGGACAGGGGGCACTAATGAAAAACTGTTTTTT. Amino acid sequence: CASRAGTGGTNEKLFF. The complete variable domain, with remaining parts taken from reference TRBV2 and TRBJ1-4, reads EPEVTQTPSHQVTQMGQEVILRCVPISNHLYFYWYRQILGQKVEFLVSFYNNEISEKSEIFDDQFSVERPDGSNFTLKIRSTKLEDSAMYFCASRAGTGGTNEKLFFGSGTQLSVL.

The chain joins TRBV11-2 to TRBJ2-1; 9 nucleotides agree with TRBD2. CDR1 and CDR2 from the germline V gene are SGHAT and FQNNGV. CDR3 length equals 14 residues. V shed 5 bases, J shed 2 bases, and the junction held 1 base outside the gene matches. The DNA of the CDR3 is TGTGCCAGCAGCGCTAGCGGGACCTACAATGAGCAGTTCTTC. This sequence encodes CASSASGTYNEQFF.

The chain carries TRBV6-2 or TRBV6-3 and TRBJ2-1, with D uncertain. Germline V gene lookup returns CDR1 MNHEY and CDR2 SVGEGT. V was pared by 2 bases and J by 0 bases, with 20 bases between. This CDR3 comprises 19 residues. CDR3 DNA: TGTGCCAGCAGTTACGCAGGCTACCGAAAGACCAGCTCCTACAATGAGCAGTTCTTC. It specifies CASSYAGYRKTSSYNEQFF.

The V call is TRBV6-5, the J call TRBJ2-7; perhaps TRBD2 as D (5 bases). This CDR3 is 12 amino acids long. Per germline, CDR1 MNHEY and CDR2 SVGAGI. Trimming left V 8 bases short and J 4 bases short, with 12 bases between. The CDR3 reads CASSRTDYEQYF. The CDR3 DNA reads TGTGCCAGCTCTCGGACTGATTACGAGCAGTACTTC.

The CDR3 nucleotides read TGTGCCATCAGTGGGGGACTGAGCACAGATACGCAGTATTTT. It translates to CAISGGLSTDTQYF. The rearrangement uses TRBV10-3 and TRBJ2-3; D is perhaps TRBD2 (6 bases). V was pared by 4 bases and J by 0 bases, with 8 bases between. From germline, CDR1 is ENHRY and CDR2 SYGVKD. The CDR3 contains 14 residues.

This clone was picked up one time. The J gene is TRBJ1-5, the V gene TRBV6-2 or TRBV6-3, with 8 nucleotides matching TRBD1. Germline CDR1 is MNHEY and CDR2 is SVGEGT. The CDR3 has 15 amino acids. Unmatched junction bases numbered 5, after V lost 5 bases and J lost 2 bases. Written as DNA, the CDR3 is TGTGCCAGCAGTCTGGACAGGGCGGGCAATCAGCCCCAGCATTTT. This translates into CASSLDRAGNQPQHF.

On this clone: The junction departs from the called germline gene at one end, perhaps through a read error. This chain connects TRBV5-1 to TRBJ2-2, with 7 bases matching TRBD2. The germline V gene encodes CDR1 SGHRS and CDR2 YFSETQ. The CDR3 totals 15 residues. The CDR3 bases are TGCGCCAGCAGTTTGGGCGGGGGAAACACCGGGGAGCTGTTTTTT. Translated: CASSLGGGNTGELFF.